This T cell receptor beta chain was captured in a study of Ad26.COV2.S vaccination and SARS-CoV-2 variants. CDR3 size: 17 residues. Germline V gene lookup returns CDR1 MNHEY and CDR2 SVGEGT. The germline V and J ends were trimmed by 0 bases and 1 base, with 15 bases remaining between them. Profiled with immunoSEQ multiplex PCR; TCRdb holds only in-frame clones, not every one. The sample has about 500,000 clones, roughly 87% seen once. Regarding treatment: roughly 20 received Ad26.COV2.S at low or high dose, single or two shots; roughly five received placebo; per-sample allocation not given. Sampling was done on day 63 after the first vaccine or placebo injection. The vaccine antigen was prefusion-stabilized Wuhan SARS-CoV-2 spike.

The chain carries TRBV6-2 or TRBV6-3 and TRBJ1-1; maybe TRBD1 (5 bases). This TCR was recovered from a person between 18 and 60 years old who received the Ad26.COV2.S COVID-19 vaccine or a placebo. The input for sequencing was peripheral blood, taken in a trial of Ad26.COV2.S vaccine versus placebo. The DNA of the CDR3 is TGTGCCAGCAGTTACTCGATAGGCAAGGGGCCGAACACTGAAGCTTTCTTT. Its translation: CASSYSIGKGPNTEAFF.